This T cell receptor beta chain was captured by sequencing in a study of control samples from healthy donors and cancer patients. This clone was recorded once. Germline V lookup: CDR1 KGHSH, CDR2 LQKENI. There are 15 residues in the CDR3. The ends were cut back, 3 bases at V and 5 bases at J, with 13 bases in the middle. Here immunoSEQ multiplex PCR was the method, and the copy in TCRdb shows in-frame clones only, minus some. This table has almost 90,000 clones, more than 75% appearing once. The origin of this receptor is a woman in her 40s in good health. The sequenced sample was blood. This sequence joins TRBV18 and TRBJ2-2; tentative D call: TRBD1 (5 bases). The CDR3 is CASSPDTGFTGELFF. The CDR3 coding sequence is TGTGCCAGCTCACCGGATACAGGTTTTACCGGGGAGCTGTTTTTT. Based on the CDR3 plus reference TRBV18 and TRBJ2-2, the full variable domain is NAGVMQNPRHLVRRRGQEARLRCSPMKGHSHVYWYRQLPEEGLKFMVYLQKENIIDESGMPKERFSAEFPKEGPSILRIQQVVRGDSAAYFCASSPDTGFTGELFFGEGSRLTVL.